The clone carrying this T cell receptor (beta chain) showed up just once. The antigen is unknown. This entry comes from a study of OX40 agonist ivuxolimab in advanced cancers. Study as a whole: Patients received ivuxolimab, an agonistic anti-OX40 (CD134) antibody. Patients with hepatocellular carcinoma, melanoma, renal cell or head and neck cancer made up the dose-escalation patients.

CDR3 size: 16 residues. The V gene's germline CDR1 is SGHRS and CDR2 YFSETQ. V lost 2 bases and J 2 bases, leaving 17 bases between the germline ends. The table came from immunoSEQ multiplex PCR; TCRdb's copy has only in-frame clones and leaves some out. In the table there are some 100,000 clones, about 88% of which are singletons. Study outcomes and limitations: The average count of expanded clones was higher among CD8+ T cells than among CD4+.

V usage is TRBV5-1 and J usage is TRBJ2-7, with D possibly matching TRBD2 (6 bases). This material consisted of CD4+ or CD8+ T cells sorted from blood, taken in a trial of the OX40 agonist ivuxolimab. This clonotype was sampled from an adult with an advanced solid tumor such as melanoma, head and neck, liver or kidney cancer. CDR3 sequence: CASSLDSGGVPYEQYF. The CDR3 DNA is TGCGCCAGCAGCTTAGACTCAGGAGGGGTCCCCTACGAGCAGTACTTC.